This entry describes one TCR beta chain. As yet, its antigen is unknown. Measured with immunoSEQ multiplex PCR; TCRdb has only the in-frame clones, and not every one. The sample has 30,000 to 45,000 clones; roughly 88% are singletons. Per the germline V gene, CDR1 is MDHEN and CDR2 is SYDVKM. The CDR3 length is 14 residues. The germline V and J ends were trimmed by 6 bases and 3 bases, with 12 bases remaining between them. This entry belongs to a study of STAT3 mutations in large granular lymphocyte leukemia. Background on the study: Canonical activating STAT3 mutations were detected in roughly half of the longitudinally sequenced T-LGLL patients.

General study results and limits: Every T-LGLL patient had at least one immunodominant TCRbeta clonotype. Suggested: STAT3 mutation was not the ancestral event for these clonal expansions.

The origin of this receptor is a human donor with T large granular lymphocyte leukemia. Some clones in this sample may be carry-over from other donors' samples. The sequenced material came from PBMCs. This sequence joins TRBV28 and TRBJ1-5, with a weak D call TRBD1 (5 bases). DNA of the CDR3: TGTGCCAGCAGCCCTGGGGGATTCAATCAGCCCCAGCATTTT. Protein sequence: CASSPGGFNQPQHF.